This is a list of T cell receptor beta chains from one sample in a study of T cells in Graves' hyperthyroidism and ophthalmopathy. From the multiplex PCR reads, TCRdb called clonotypes with MiXCR, one entry per CDR3 protein. Found here are 750,000 to 900,000 distinct CDR3 sequences, over 35% of them singletons; the top ten hold 7.5% to 9.5%. Input material: blood. The receptors derive from a man between 18 and 35 years old with Graves' hyperthyroidism. The CDR3 runs from the conserved cysteine through the conserved F or W. The D gene is left open where the match is weak. A clone size is listed for some rows: how often the clone was seen (once, few, many), or a class if it is expanded.

j_call v_call clone_size d_call cdr3_nt cdr3_aa
TRBJ2-7 TRBV20-1 few NA TGCAGTGCTAGTTCAGGGCAGGGGGGGTCCGAGCAGTACTTC CSASSGQGGSEQYF
TRBJ1-3 TRBV13 NA NA TGTGCCAGCAGCTTTCCCGGGTCACCGAGCTCTGGAAACACCATATATTTT CASSFPGSPSSGNTIYF
TRBJ1-1 TRBV24-1 many NA TGTGCCACCAGTGATAGGGGGACCCTTTTCTTT CATSDRGTLFF
TRBJ2-7 TRBV11-1 NA TRBD1 TGTGCCAGCCTGGGCGGGGACAGGGTAGACCACGAGCAGTACTTC CASLGGDRVDHEQYF
TRBJ1-1 TRBV6-5 NA NA TGTGCCACGGTGAGGGGGGGCACTGAAGCTTTCTTT CATVRGGTEAFF
TRBJ2-2 TRBV29-1 many NA TGCAGCGTTGGACTACTCACCGGGGAGCTGTTTTTT CSVGLLTGELFF
TRBJ1-1 TRBV12-3/TRBV12-4 NA NA TGTGCCAGCAGTTGGCAGGACACTGAAGCTTTCTTT CASSWQDTEAFF
TRBJ2-3 TRBV29-1 NA NA TGCAGCGTGGAGGGGGGGCAGAGCACAGATACGCAGTATTTT CSVEGGQSTDTQYF
TRBJ1-2 TRBV19 NA NA TGTGCCAGTAGTATAAGGAGGAACTATGGCTACACCTTC CASSIRRNYGYTF
TRBJ2-7 TRBV12-3/TRBV12-4 few TRBD1 TGTGCCAGCAGTCCGGGACAGAGTTATTACCAGCAGTACTTC CASSPGQSYYQQYF
TRBJ1-6 TRBV6-1 NA NA TGTGCCAGTCAAGATCACTATAATTCACCCCTCCACTTT CASQDHYNSPLHF
TRBJ1-5 TRBV10-3 many NA TGTGCCATCAGTGGGGACGGAGGAGGCCAGCCCCAGCATTTT CAISGDGGGQPQHF
TRBJ2-2 TRBV6-5 few NA TGTGCCAGCAGTTACTCCTTCTCCGGGGAGCTGTTTTTT CASSYSFSGELFF
TRBJ2-2 TRBV5-1 NA NA TGCGCCAGCAGCTTGGGGGACGACACCGGGGAGCTGTTTTTT CASSLGDDTGELFF
TRBJ1-1 TRBV7-9 many TRBD1 TGTGCCAGCAGCTTCCCAGGGGGCAGTGAGACTGAAGCTTTCTTT CASSFPGGSETEAFF
TRBJ1-5 TRBV5-1 few NA TGCGCCAGCAGCTTGGCGCCCACGGGATCTGGGAATCAGCCCCAGCATTTT CASSLAPTGSGNQPQHF
TRBJ1-3 TRBV2 NA NA TGTGCCAGCAGTATGGTTCGTGGGGCCTCTGGAAACACCATATATTTT CASSMVRGASGNTIYF
TRBJ2-5 TRBV24-1 NA NA TGTGCCACCAGTGATTTGGCCAGCCAAGAGACCCAGTACTTC CATSDLASQETQYF
TRBJ1-1 TRBV7-2 NA NA TGTGCCAGCAGCTTGGGGGGCGGGAGAAAAACTGAAGCTTTCTTT CASSLGGGRKTEAFF
TRBJ2-5 TRBV11-2 few TRBD1 TGTGCCAGCAGTTCCCCGGGACAGGGGAGAGGAGAGACCCAGTACTTC CASSSPGQGRGETQYF
TRBJ2-5 TRBV6-6 NA NA TGTGCCAGCATCCCACAGGGGGGGCAAGAGACCCAGTACTTC CASIPQGGQETQYF
TRBJ2-7 TRBV25-1 many NA TGTGCCAGCAGCCCCAACTTCTACGAGCAGTACTTC CASSPNFYEQYF
TRBJ1-6 TRBV14 NA NA TGTGCCAGCAGCCAAGATTCGGCGTTTAAGAGTTCACCCCTCCACTTT CASSQDSAFKSSPLHF
TRBJ2-2 TRBV13 NA NA TGTGCCAGCAGCTACACGACAGGCAGCGGGGAGCTGTTTTTT CASSYTTGSGELFF
TRBJ2-7 TRBV20-1 many TRBD2 TGCAGTGCTCATACGGGACTAGCGGGAGACGAGCAGTACTTC CSAHTGLAGDEQYF
TRBJ1-1 TRBV15 NA NA TGTGCCACCAGCAGAGGGACAGCCTGGAATGAAGCTTTCTTT CATSRGTAWNEAFF
TRBJ1-1 TRBV28 NA NA TGTGCCAGCAGTGTTTTCGTTGAAGCTTTCTTT CASSVFVEAFF
TRBJ2-5 TRBV29-1 NA TRBD1 TGCAGCGTTGTGGGGACAGGGGGCGAGACCCAGTACTTC CSVVGTGGETQYF
TRBJ1-6 TRBV7-6 NA NA TGTGCCAGCAGCTTAGCACCCCTCCACTTT CASSLAPLHF
TRBJ2-2 TRBV2 few TRBD1 TGTGCCGGGGAAACACAGGGGGCCCGCACTGGGGAGCTGTTTTTT CAGETQGARTGELFF
TRBJ1-2 TRBV2 NA TRBD1 TGTGCCAGCAGAGTTGGGACAGGGGTTAACTATGGCTACACCTTC CASRVGTGVNYGYTF
TRBJ1-5 TRBV7-3 NA NA TGTGCCAGCGTTGGCGACGGGATCTTTAGCAATCAGCCCCAGCATTTT CASVGDGIFSNQPQHF
TRBJ2-7 TRBV10-3 few NA TGTGCCAGCGGTGGTGGGACCGACTACGAGCAGTACTTC CASGGGTDYEQYF
TRBJ2-5 TRBV6-1 few NA TGTGCCAGCAACCGATTACTAGATAAAGAGACCCAGTACTTC CASNRLLDKETQYF
TRBJ2-5 TRBV5-6 NA NA TGTGCCAGCAGCTTCGACTCGCCGGGGGAGACCCAGTACTTC CASSFDSPGETQYF
TRBJ1-4 TRBV10-2 many TRBD1 TGCGCCAGCAGCGACAGGGGGAAAAATGAAAAACTGTTTTTT CASSDRGKNEKLFF
TRBJ2-5 TRBV10-3 NA NA TGTGCCACAGCCGGGGACAGCGCGGGGGAGACCCAGTACTTC CATAGDSAGETQYF
TRBJ1-1 TRBV24-1 NA NA TGTGCCACCAGTGATAATCATGGGGGCCCCGACACTGAAGCTTTCTTT CATSDNHGGPDTEAFF
TRBJ1-1 TRBV2 many TRBD1 TGTGCCAGCAGGATGACAGGGCGACCTGAAGCTTTCTTT CASRMTGRPEAFF
TRBJ1-2 TRBV15 many TRBD1 TGTGCCACCAGCAACCGGGACAGAGAGGTTGGTGGCTACACCTTC CATSNRDREVGGYTF
TRBJ2-7 TRBV7-9 few TRBD1 TGTGCCAGCAGCTATGGGACAGGATTAAACTACGAGCAGTACTTC CASSYGTGLNYEQYF
TRBJ2-7 TRBV7-8 once NA TGTGCCAGCAGTTCCCGACAGAGAACTCCCTACGAGCAGTACTTC CASSSRQRTPYEQYF
TRBJ2-7 TRBV15 NA NA TGTGCCACCAGCTGGGGACACCGCCTCTCCTACGAGCTGTACTTC CATSWGHRLSYELYF
TRBJ1-1 TRBV12-3/TRBV12-4 few TRBD1 TGTGCCAGCAGCCCCTCTGACAGGGCAACCACTGAAGCTTTCTTT CASSPSDRATTEAFF
TRBJ2-5 TRBV7-9 few TRBD2 TGTGCCGCCACTAGCGCCCATCCCCCGAGGGAGCAAGAGACCCAGTACTTC CAATSAHPPREQETQYF
TRBJ2-7 TRBV5-1 many TRBD2 TGTGCCAGCAGTCTAGCGGGAGGCAACGAGCAGTACTTC CASSLAGGNEQYF
TRBJ1-1 TRBV2 NA NA TGTGCCAGCATTTTAAACTCCGGCCTGAACACTGAAGCTTTCTTT CASILNSGLNTEAFF
TRBJ1-2 TRBV5-1 few NA TGCGCCAGCAGCTTGGCCGACGGGGGAAGGAACTATGGCTACACCTTC CASSLADGGRNYGYTF
TRBJ1-2 TRBV14 few NA TGTGCCAGCAGCTACCGACGCAGTAACCTGGAACCGATCTATGGCTACACCTTC CASSYRRSNLEPIYGYTF